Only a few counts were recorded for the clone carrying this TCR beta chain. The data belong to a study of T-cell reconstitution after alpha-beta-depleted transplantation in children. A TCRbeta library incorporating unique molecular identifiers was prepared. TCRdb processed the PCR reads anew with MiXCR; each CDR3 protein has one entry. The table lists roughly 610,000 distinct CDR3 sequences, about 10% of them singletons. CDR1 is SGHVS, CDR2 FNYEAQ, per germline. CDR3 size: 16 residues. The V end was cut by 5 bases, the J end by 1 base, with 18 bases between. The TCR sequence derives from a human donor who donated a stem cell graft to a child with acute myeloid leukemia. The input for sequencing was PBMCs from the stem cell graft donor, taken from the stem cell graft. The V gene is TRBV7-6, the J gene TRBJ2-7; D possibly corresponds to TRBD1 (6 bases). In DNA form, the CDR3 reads TGTGCCAGCAGCCCACAGGGCGCGCAAACTTCCTACGAGCAGTACTTC. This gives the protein CASSPQGAQTSYEQYF. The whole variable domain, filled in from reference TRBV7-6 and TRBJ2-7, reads GAGVSQSPRYKVTKRGQDVALRCDPISGHVSLYWYRQALGQGPEFLTYFNYEAQQDKSGLPNDRFSAERPEGSISTLTIQRTEQRDSAMYRCASSPQGAQTSYEQYFGPGTRLTVT.